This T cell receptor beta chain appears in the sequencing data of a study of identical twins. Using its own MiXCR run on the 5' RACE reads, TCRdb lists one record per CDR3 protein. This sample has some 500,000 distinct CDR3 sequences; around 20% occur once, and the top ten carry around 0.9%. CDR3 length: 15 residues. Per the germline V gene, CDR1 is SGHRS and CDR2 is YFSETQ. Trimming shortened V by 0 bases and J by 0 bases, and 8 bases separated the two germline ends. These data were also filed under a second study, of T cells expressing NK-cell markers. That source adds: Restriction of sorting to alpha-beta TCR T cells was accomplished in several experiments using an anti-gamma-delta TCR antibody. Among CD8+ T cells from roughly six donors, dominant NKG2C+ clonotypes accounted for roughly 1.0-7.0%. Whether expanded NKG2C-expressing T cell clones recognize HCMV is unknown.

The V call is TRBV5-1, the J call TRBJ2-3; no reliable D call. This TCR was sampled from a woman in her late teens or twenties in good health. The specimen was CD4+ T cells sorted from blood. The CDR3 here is CASSLEQTSTDTQYF. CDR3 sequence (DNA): TGCGCCAGCAGCTTGGAACAGACTAGCACAGATACGCAGTATTTT.